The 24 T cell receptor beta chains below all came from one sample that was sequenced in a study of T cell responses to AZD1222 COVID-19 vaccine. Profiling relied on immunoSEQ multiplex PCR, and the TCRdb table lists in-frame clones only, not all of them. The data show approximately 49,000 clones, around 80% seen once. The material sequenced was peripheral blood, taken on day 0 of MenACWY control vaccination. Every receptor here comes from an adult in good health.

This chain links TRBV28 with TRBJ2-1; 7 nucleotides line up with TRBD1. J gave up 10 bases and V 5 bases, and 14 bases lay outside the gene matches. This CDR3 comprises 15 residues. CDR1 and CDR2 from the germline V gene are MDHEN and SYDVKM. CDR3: CASSPLSTGAREQFF. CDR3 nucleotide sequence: TGTGCCAGCAGTCCGCTATCCACAGGGGCAAGGGAGCAGTTCTTC.

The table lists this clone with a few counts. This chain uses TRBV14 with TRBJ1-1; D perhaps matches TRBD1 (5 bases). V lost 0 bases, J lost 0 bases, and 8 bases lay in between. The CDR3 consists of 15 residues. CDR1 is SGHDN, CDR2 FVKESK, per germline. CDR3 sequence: CASSQDYRLNTEAFF. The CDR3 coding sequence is TGTGCCAGCAGCCAAGATTACAGGCTGAACACTGAAGCTTTCTTT.

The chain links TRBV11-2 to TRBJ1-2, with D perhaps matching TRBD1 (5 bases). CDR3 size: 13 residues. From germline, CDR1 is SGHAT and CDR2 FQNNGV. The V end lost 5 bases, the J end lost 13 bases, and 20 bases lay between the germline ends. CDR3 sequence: CASSDRQYILSTF. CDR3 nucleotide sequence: TGTGCCAGCAGCGATAGACAGTATATCCTCTCCACCTTC.

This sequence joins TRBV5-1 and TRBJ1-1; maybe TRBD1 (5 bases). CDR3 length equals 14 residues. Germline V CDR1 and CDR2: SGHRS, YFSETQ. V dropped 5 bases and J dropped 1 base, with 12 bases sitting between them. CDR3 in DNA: TGCGCCAGCAGTAGGGACCGGCAGAACACTGAAGCTTTCTTT. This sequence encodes CASSRDRQNTEAFF.

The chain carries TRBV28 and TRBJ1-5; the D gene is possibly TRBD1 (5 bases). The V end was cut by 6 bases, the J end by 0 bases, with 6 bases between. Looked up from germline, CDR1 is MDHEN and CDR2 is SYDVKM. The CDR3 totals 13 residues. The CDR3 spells CASRQDSNQPQHF. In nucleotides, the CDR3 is TGTGCCAGCAGACAGGATAGCAATCAGCCCCAGCATTTT. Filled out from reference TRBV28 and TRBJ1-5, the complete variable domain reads DVKVTQSSRYLVKRTGEKVFLECVQDMDHENMFWYRQDPGLGLRLIYFSYDVKMKEKGDIPEGYSVSREKKERFSLILESASTNQTSMYLCASRQDSNQPQHFGDGTRLSIL.

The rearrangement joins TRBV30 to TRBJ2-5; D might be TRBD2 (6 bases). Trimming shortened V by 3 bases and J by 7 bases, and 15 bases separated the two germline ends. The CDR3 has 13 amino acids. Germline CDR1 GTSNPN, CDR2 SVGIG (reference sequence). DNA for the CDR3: TGTGCCTGGAGCGGGACTGCGGCGCGGACCCAGTACTTC. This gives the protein CAWSGTAARTQYF.

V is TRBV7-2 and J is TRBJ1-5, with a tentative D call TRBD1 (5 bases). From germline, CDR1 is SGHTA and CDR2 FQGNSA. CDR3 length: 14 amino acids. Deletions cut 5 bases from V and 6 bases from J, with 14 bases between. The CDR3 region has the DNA TGTGCCAGCAGCGCCCAGGGTGGGAGTCAGCCCCAGCATTTT. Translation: CASSAQGGSQPQHF.

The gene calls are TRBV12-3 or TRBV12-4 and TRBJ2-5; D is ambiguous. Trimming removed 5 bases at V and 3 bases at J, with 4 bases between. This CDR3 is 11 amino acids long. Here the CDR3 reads CASSRKETQYF. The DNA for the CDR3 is TGTGCCAGCAGTCGAAAAGAGACCCAGTACTTC.

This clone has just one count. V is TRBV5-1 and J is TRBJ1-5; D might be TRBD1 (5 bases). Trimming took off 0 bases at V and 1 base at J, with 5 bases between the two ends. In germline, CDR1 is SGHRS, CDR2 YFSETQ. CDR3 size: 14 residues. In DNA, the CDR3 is TGCGCCAGCAGCTTGGGACAGAGCAATCAGCCCCAGCATTTT. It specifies CASSLGQSNQPQHF.

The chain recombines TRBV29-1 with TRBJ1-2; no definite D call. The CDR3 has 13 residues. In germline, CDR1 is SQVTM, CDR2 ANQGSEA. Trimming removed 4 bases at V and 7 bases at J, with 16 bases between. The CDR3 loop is CSVVNDGSIGYTF. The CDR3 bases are TGCAGCGTTGTTAATGACGGTTCTATTGGCTACACCTTC.

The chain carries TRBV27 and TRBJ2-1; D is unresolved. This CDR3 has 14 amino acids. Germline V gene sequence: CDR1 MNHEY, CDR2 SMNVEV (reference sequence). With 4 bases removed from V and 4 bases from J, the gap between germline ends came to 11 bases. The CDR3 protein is CASSSKAEYNEQFF. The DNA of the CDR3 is TGTGCCAGCAGTTCTAAGGCGGAGTACAATGAGCAGTTCTTC.

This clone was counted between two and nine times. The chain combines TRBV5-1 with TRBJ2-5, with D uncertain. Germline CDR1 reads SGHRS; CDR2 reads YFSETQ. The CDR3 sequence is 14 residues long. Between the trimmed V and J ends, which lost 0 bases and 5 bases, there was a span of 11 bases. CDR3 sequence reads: CASSLDSTMETQYF. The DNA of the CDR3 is TGCGCCAGCAGCTTGGACAGCACTATGGAGACCCAGTACTTC.

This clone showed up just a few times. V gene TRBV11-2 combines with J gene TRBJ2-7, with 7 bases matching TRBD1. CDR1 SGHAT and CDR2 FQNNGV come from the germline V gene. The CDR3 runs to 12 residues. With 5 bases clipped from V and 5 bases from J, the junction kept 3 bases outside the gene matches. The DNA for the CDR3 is TGTGCCAGCAGCCCTGACAGGGACGAGCAGTACGTC. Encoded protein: CASSPDRDEQYV.

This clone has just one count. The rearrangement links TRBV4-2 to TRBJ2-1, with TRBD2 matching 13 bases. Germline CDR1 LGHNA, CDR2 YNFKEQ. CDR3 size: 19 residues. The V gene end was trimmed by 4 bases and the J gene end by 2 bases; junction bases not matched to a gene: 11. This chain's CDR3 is CASSPRLAGGPLTYNEQFF. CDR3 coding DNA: TGTGCCAGCAGCCCCCGACTAGCGGGAGGCCCCCTTACCTACAATGAGCAGTTCTTC.

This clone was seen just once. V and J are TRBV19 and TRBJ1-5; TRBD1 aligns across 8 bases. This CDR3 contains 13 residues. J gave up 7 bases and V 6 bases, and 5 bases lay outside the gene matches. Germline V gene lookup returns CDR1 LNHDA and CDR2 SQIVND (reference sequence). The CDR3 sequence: CASRDRATQPQHF. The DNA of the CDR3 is TGTGCCAGTAGGGACAGGGCGACGCAGCCCCAGCATTTT.

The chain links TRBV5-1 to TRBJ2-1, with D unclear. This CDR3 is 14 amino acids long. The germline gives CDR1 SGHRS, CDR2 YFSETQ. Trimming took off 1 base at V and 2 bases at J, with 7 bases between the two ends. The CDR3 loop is CASSLPETYNEQFF. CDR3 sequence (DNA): TGCGCCAGCAGCTTGCCGGAGACCTACAATGAGCAGTTCTTC.

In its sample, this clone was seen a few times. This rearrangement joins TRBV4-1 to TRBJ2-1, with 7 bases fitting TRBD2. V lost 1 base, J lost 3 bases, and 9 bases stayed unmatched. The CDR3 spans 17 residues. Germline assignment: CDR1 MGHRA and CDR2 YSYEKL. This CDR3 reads CASSQGVGGGHYNEQFF. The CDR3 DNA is TGCGCCAGCAGCCAAGGGGTTGGCGGGGGTCACTACAATGAGCAGTTCTTC.

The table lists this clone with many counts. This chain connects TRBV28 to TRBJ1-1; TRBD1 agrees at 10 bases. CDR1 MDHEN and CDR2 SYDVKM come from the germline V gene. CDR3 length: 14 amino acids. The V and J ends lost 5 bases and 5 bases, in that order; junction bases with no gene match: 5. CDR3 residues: CASSLDRGRTEAFF. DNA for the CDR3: TGTGCCAGCAGTCTGGACAGGGGGAGGACTGAAGCTTTCTTT.

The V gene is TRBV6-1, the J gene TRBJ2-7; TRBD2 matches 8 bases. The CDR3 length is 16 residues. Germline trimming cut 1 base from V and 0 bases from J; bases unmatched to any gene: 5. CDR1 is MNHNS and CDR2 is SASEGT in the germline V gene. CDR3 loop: CASSEVSGGGSYEQYV. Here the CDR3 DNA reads TGTGCCAGCAGTGAAGTTTCGGGAGGGGGCTCCTACGAGCAGTACGTC.

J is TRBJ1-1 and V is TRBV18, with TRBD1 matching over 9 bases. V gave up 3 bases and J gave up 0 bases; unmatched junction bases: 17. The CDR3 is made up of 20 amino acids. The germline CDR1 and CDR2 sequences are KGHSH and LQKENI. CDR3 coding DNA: TGTGCCAGCTCACCCCAAGGGACAGGGTCCTCGACCGGAATGAACACTGAAGCTTTCTTT. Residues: CASSPQGTGSSTGMNTEAFF.

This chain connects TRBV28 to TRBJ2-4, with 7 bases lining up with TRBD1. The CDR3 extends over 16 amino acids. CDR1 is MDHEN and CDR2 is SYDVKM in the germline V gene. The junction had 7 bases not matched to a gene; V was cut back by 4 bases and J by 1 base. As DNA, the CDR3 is TGTGCCAGCAGTTCCACAGGGGATGGGGCCAAAAACATTCAGTACTTC. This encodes CASSSTGDGAKNIQYF. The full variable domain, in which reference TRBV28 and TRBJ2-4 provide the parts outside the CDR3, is DVKVTQSSRYLVKRTGEKVFLECVQDMDHENMFWYRQDPGLGLRLIYFSYDVKMKEKGDIPEGYSVSREKKERFSLILESASTNQTSMYLCASSSTGDGAKNIQYFGAGTRLSVL.

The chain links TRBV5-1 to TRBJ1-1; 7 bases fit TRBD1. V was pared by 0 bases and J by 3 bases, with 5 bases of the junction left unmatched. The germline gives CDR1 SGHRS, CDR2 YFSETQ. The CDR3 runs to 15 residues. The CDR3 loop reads CASSLGPTGDTEAFF. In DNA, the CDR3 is TGCGCCAGCAGCTTGGGCCCCACAGGGGACACTGAAGCTTTCTTT. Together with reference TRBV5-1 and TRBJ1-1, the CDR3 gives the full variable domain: KAGVTQTPRYLIKTRGQQVTLSCSPISGHRSVSWYQQTPGQGLQFLFEYFSETQRNKGNFPGRFSGRQFSNSRSEMNVSTLELGDSALYLCASSLGPTGDTEAFFGQGTRLTVV.

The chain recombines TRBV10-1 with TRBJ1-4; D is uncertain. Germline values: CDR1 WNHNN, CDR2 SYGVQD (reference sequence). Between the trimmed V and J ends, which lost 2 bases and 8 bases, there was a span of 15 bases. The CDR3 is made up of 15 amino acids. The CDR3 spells CASSEARGTGEKLFF. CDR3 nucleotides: TGCGCCAGCAGTGAGGCCCGGGGTACGGGCGAAAAACTGTTTTTT.

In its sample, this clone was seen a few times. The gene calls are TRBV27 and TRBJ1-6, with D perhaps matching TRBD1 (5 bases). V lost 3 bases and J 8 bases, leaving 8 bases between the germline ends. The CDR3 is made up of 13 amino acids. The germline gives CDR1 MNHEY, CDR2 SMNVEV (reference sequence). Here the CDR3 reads CASSLTGDSPLHF. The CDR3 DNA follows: TGTGCCAGCAGTTTGACGGGGGATTCACCCCTCCACTTT.